This passage covers 10 T cell receptor beta chains from one sample sequenced in a study of human T cells and chemical hapten exposure. The time point was: patch test 1, 2 weeks after DPC sensitization. Treatment noted: therapeutic diphenylcyclopropenone sensitization with weekly scalp DPC. TCRdb reanalysed the RACE reads using MiXCR and keeps one entry per CDR3 protein. The sample consists of 80,000 to 95,000 distinct CDR3 sequences, about 10% of them appearing once. Source: whole blood, taken in connection with sensitization to the hapten diphenylcyclopropenone (DPC). These receptors were collected from a woman aged 45-65 years with alopecia areata. Some clones in this sample may be carry-over from other donors' samples.

The chain has TRBV29-1 and TRBJ2-7; D is perhaps TRBD2 (6 bases). V was clipped by 4 bases and J by 2 bases, with 9 bases between them. Germline lookup yields CDR1 SQVTM and CDR2 ANQGSEA. The CDR3 is 12 residues long. The CDR3 loop is CSVGDLAYEQYF. The CDR3 DNA reads TGCAGCGTTGGGGACTTAGCCTACGAGCAGTACTTC.

V is TRBV5-1 and J is TRBJ2-3; 12 bases are shared with TRBD2. The V gene's germline CDR1 is SGHRS and CDR2 YFSETQ. Trimming took 3 bases from V and 1 from J; bases not matched to a gene: 3. The CDR3 extends over 16 amino acids. This chain's CDR3 is CASSSGLAGRTDTQYF. The CDR3 coding sequence is TGCGCCAGCAGCTCGGGACTAGCGGGTCGCACAGATACGCAGTATTTT. Full variable domain (rest looked up from reference TRBV5-1 and TRBJ2-3): KAGVTQTPRYLIKTRGQQVTLSCSPISGHRSVSWYQQTPGQGLQFLFEYFSETQRNKGNFPGRFSGRQFSNSRSEMNVSTLELGDSALYLCASSSGLAGRTDTQYFGPGTRLTVL.

In the case of this clonotype: A much larger clonotype is one base distant, so this may be a read error. This sequence joins TRBV29-1 and TRBJ1-1, with D possibly being TRBD1 (6 bases). Germline CDR1 reads SQVTM; CDR2 reads ANQGSEA. The CDR3 consists of 12 residues. The DNA of the CDR3 is TGCAGCGTTGGCAGGGGACGTTATGAAACTTTCTTT. Translation: CSVGRGRYETFF.

This clonotype was counted ten times or more. V usage is TRBV20-1 and J usage is TRBJ2-1; D could derive from TRBD1 or TRBD2 (6 bases each). This CDR3 has 13 residues. V shed 3 bases and J shed 6 bases, with 12 bases lying between them. Looked up from germline, CDR1 is DFQATT and CDR2 is SNEGSKA (reference sequence). CDR3 sequence reads: CSASTGRSNEQFF. The CDR3 region has the DNA TGCAGTGCTAGCACAGGGAGGAGCAATGAGCAGTTCTTC.

This clonotype was counted at least ten times. V gene TRBV6-5 combines with J gene TRBJ2-2; 7 bases line up with TRBD2. J lost 3 bases, V lost 5 bases, and 9 bases had no gene match. Germline V lookup: CDR1 MNHEY, CDR2 SVGAGI. The CDR3 covers 16 residues. The CDR3 nucleotides are TGTGCCAGCAGTACACAGCTAGCGGAGTACACCGGGGAGCTGTTTTTT. This encodes CASSTQLAEYTGELFF.

The chain joins TRBV7-2 to TRBJ1-3; TRBD1 agrees at 7 bases. The CDR3 sequence is 15 residues long. The junction had 4 bases not matched to a gene; V was cut back by 3 bases and J by 2 bases. Germline V gene lookup returns CDR1 SGHTA and CDR2 FQGNSA. The CDR3 is CASSFDRDPGNTIYF. CDR3 sequence (DNA): TGTGCCAGCAGCTTCGACAGGGACCCTGGAAACACCATATATTTT.

This clonotype was observed a few times. V usage is TRBV12-3 or TRBV12-4 and J usage is TRBJ2-3; D not resolved. V was cut by 4 bases and J by 7 bases, with 6 bases left in between. The CDR3 consists of 11 residues. The CDR3: CASSSSNTQYF. Here the CDR3 DNA reads TGTGCCAGCAGTTCCTCGAATACGCAGTATTTT.

Concerning this clonotype: Compared with germline, one end of the junction differs, possibly owing to a read error. The CDR3 spells CASSLHSGNQPQHF. For the CDR3, the DNA is TGTGCTAGCAGCTTACATTCGGGCAATCAGCCCCAGCATTTT. The chain is built from TRBV7-7 and TRBJ1-5; D is uncertain. The CDR3 loop spans 14 amino acids. Germline loops: CDR1 SSHAT, CDR2 FNYEAQ (reference sequence).

This clonotype was seen a handful of times. This chain uses TRBV29-1 with TRBJ2-7, with TRBD1 matching over 8 bases. Germline loops: CDR1 SQVTM, CDR2 ANQGSEA. The length of the CDR3 is 11 residues. V shed 7 bases, J shed 7 bases, and the junction held 6 bases outside the gene matches. This CDR3 reads CSGGQVLEQYF. CDR3 nucleotides: TGCAGCGGGGGACAGGTCCTAGAGCAGTACTTC.

In its sample, this clonotype was seen many times. This chain links TRBV20-1 with TRBJ2-1, with TRBD1 as a possible D gene (6 bases). Germline V gene lookup returns CDR1 DFQATT and CDR2 SNEGSKA (reference sequence). V was trimmed by 3 bases and J by 0 bases, leaving 18 bases between them. CDR3 size: 17 residues. In DNA, the CDR3 is TGCAGTGCTAGCTCGCCTCCCGGGACACCCTCCTACAATGAGCAGTTCTTC. It yields the protein CSASSPPGTPSYNEQFF.